Reported below is one TCR beta chain. Antigen: not known. The data were taken from a study of a mutant IDH1 vaccine in newly diagnosed glioma. Background on the study: Patients got their first vaccination 4-6 weeks after radiotherapy alone, or with temozolomide cycles. Week 35 brought visit V12, which was followed by visit V13 at week 47.

The time point is: week 47, end of study. Doses consisted of 300 ug of mutant IDH1 20-mer peptide each, paired with topical imiquimod. New WHO grade 3 or 4 IDH1-mutant, ATRX-lost astrocytomas were present in all donors. Clones were read by immunoSEQ multiplex PCR, and TCRdb kept only the in-frame ones, dropping some. The sample contains some 50,000 clones, approximately 65% of which appear only once. V lost 2 bases and J lost 1; bases outside the gene matches: 1. Germline-derived CDR1 and CDR2 are LNHDA and SQIVND (reference sequence). This CDR3 contains 16 residues. The sequences come from peripheral blood mononuclear cells (PBMCs), collected from a glioma patient whose treatment included an IDH1 peptide vaccine. The receptor's source is a man aged 40-55 years with glioma. Some clones in this sample may be carry-over from other donors' samples. The V and J genes are TRBV19 and TRBJ2-5; 13 bases agree with TRBD2. The CDR3 nucleotides read TGTGCCAGTAGTATAAGACTAGCGGGGGGCCAAGAGACCCAGTACTTC. Its translation is CASSIRLAGGQETQYF. Filled out from reference TRBV19 and TRBJ2-5, the complete variable domain reads DGGITQSPKYLFRKEGQNVTLSCEQNLNHDAMYWYRQDPGQGLRLIYYSQIVNDFQKGDIAEGYSVSREKKESFPLTVTSAQKNPTAFYLCASSIRLAGGQETQYFGPGTRLLVL.